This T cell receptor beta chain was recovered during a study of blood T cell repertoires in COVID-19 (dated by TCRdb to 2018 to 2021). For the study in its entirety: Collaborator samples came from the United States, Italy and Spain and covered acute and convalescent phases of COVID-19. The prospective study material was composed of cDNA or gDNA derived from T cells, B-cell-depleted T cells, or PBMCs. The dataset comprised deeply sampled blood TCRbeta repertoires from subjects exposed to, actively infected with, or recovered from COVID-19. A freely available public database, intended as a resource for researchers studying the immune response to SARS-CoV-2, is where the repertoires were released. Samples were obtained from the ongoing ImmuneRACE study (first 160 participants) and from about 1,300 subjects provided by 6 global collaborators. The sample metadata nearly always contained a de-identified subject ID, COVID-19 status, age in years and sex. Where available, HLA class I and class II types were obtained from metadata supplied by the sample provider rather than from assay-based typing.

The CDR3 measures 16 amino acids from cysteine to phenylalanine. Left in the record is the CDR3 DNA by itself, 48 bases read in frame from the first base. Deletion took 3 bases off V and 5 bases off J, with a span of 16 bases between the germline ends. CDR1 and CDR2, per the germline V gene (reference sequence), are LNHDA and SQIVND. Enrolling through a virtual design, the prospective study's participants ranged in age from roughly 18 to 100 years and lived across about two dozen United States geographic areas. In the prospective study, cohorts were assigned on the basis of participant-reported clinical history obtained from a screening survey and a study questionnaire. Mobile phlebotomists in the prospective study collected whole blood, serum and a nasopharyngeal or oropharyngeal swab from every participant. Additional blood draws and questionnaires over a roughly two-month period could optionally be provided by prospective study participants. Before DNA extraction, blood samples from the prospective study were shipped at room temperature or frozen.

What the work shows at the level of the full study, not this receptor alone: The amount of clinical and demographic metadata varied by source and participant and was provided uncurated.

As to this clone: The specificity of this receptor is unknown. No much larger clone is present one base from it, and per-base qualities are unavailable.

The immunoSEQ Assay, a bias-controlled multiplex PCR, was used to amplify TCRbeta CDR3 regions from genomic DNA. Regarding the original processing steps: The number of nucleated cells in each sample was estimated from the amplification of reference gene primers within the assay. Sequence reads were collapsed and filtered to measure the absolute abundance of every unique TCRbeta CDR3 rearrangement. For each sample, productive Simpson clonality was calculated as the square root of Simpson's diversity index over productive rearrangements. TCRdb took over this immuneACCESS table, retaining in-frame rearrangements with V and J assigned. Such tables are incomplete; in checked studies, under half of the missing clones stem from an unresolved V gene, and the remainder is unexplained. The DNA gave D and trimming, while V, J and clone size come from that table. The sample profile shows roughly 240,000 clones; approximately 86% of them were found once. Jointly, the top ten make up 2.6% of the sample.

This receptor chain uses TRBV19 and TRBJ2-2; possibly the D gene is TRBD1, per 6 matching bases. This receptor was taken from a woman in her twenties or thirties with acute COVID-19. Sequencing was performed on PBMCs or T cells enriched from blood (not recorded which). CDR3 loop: CASSIPHRVTTGELFF. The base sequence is TGTGCCAGTAGTATCCCACACAGGGTTACAACCGGGGAGCTGTTTTTT.